Following are 21 T cell receptor beta chains from one sample sequenced in a study of blood T cell repertoires in COVID-19. Some clones are missing from TCRdb's copy, which holds only in-frame ones; the method was immunoSEQ multiplex PCR. Among about 220,000 clones listed, just under 85% were seen once. Source material: PBMCs or T cells enriched from blood (not recorded which). The receptors stem from a woman between 40 and 55 years old with acute COVID-19.

In nucleotides, the CDR3 is TGCGCCAGCAGCCCTGGGGAGGGATGGACTGAAGCTTTCTTT. It encodes CASSPGEGWTEAFF. J is TRBJ1-1 and V is TRBV5-1, with D unclear. Germline CDR1 is SGHRS and CDR2 is YFSETQ. Trimming took 4 bases from V and 5 from J, leaving 15 bases between them. This CDR3 contains 14 residues.

This chain links TRBV11-3 with TRBJ2-1; possibly TRBD1 for D (5 bases). V dropped 2 bases and J dropped 4 bases, with 15 bases sitting between them. Germline V gives CDR1 SGHNT, CDR2 YENEEA. The CDR3 totals 16 residues. CDR3 amino acids: CASSLSGQNLYNEQFF. DNA of the CDR3: TGTGCCAGCAGCTTATCAGGGCAGAACCTATACAATGAGCAGTTCTTC. Variable domain in full (rest from reference TRBV11-3 and TRBJ2-1): EAGVVQSPRYKIIEKKQPVAFWCNPISGHNTLYWYLQNLGQGPELLIRYENEEAVDDSQLPKDRFSAERLKGVDSTLKIQPAELGDSAVYLCASSLSGQNLYNEQFFGPGTRLTVL.

The CDR3 spells CATSDLRMTISTDTQYF. The CDR3 region has the DNA TGTGCCACCAGTGACCTCAGAATGACAATTAGCACAGATACGCAGTATTTT. The J gene is TRBJ2-3, the V gene TRBV24-1; D ambiguous. Germline values: CDR1 KGHDR, CDR2 SFDVKD. This CDR3 is built from 17 residues. V lost 4 bases, J lost 0 bases, and 16 bases lay in between.

This clone was seen at least ten times. CDR3 bases: TGTGCCAGCAGTGCCATGGCGGGCACTAACTATGGCTACACCTTC. This encodes CASSAMAGTNYGYTF. The chain is built from TRBV2 and TRBJ1-2; D unclear. The CDR3 extends over 15 amino acids. Germline assignment: CDR1 SNHLY and CDR2 FYNNEI. V lost 4 bases to trimming and J lost 0 bases, with 12 bases between them.

The chain joins TRBV2 to TRBJ2-1; 8 bases fit TRBD2. Germline assignment: CDR1 SNHLY and CDR2 FYNNEI. Losses at the gene ends were 3 bases for V and 7 bases for J; bases not matched to a gene: 11. CDR3 size: 16 residues. The CDR3 spells CASSDGSGRGINEQFF. CDR3 nucleotides: TGTGCCAGCAGTGATGGAAGCGGGAGAGGTATAAATGAGCAGTTCTTC.

This clone appeared once. J is TRBJ1-1 and V is TRBV2, with D possibly being TRBD1 (5 bases). CDR3 size: 13 residues. V dropped 7 bases and J dropped 1 base, with 10 bases sitting between them. Per germline, CDR1 SNHLY and CDR2 FYNNEI. As DNA, the CDR3 is TGTGCCAGCATCGGGGGTGGGAACACTGAAGCTTTCTTT. It yields the protein CASIGGGNTEAFF.

The rearrangement links TRBV27 to TRBJ2-7, with a weak D call TRBD2 (6 bases). The germline gives CDR1 MNHEY, CDR2 SMNVEV (reference sequence). The CDR3 has 15 amino acids. V was shortened by 2 bases and J by 0 bases, with 11 bases between the two germline ends. The CDR3, as DNA: TGTGCCAGCAGTTTAAGCGGGCCGAGCTCCTACGAGCAGTACTTC. This sequence encodes CASSLSGPSSYEQYF.

The chain combines TRBV5-1 with TRBJ1-1; tentatively, D is TRBD1 (5 bases). This CDR3 spans 14 amino acids. Germline CDR1 and CDR2: SGHRS and YFSETQ. The ends were cut back, 3 bases at V and 4 bases at J, with 13 bases in the middle. CDR3 DNA sequence: TGCGCCAGCAGCTCCCAGGGAGGAGGCACTGAAGCTTTCTTT. This translates into CASSSQGGGTEAFF.

This chain links TRBV2 with TRBJ1-2; TRBD1 matches 8 bases. V gave up 4 bases and J gave up 7 bases; unmatched junction bases: 2. Germline V lookup: CDR1 SNHLY, CDR2 FYNNEI. This CDR3 has 12 amino acids. CDR3 sequence reads: CASSGQGTGYTF. Written as DNA, the CDR3 is TGTGCCAGCAGTGGACAGGGGACTGGCTACACCTTC. Complete variable domain (other parts from reference TRBV2 and TRBJ1-2): EPEVTQTPSHQVTQMGQEVILRCVPISNHLYFYWYRQILGQKVEFLVSFYNNEISEKSEIFDDQFSVERPDGSNFTLKIRSTKLEDSAMYFCASSGQGTGYTFGSGTRLTVV.

The J gene is TRBJ1-2, the V gene TRBV24-1, with D unresolved. The CDR3 runs 12 residues. Trimming removed 5 bases from V and 10 bases from J, with 13 bases in between. Germline loops: CDR1 KGHDR, CDR2 SFDVKD. The CDR3 region is CATSASGIFYTF. CDR3 in DNA: TGTGCCACCAGTGCTTCCGGGATCTTCTACACCTTC.

About this clone itself: This same CDR3 is encoded by further DNA sequences in the sample. This sequence joins TRBV5-1 and TRBJ1-4; D gene unclear. This CDR3 contains 15 residues. The V gene lost 1 base and the J gene lost 8 bases, with 15 bases spanning the gap. CDR1 and CDR2 from the germline V gene are SGHRS and YFSETQ. CDR3 in DNA: TGCGCCAGCAGCTTGTCTGGGCGCGTGGAAGAAAAACTGTTTTTT. This gives the protein CASSLSGRVEEKLFF.

The J gene is TRBJ1-4, the V gene TRBV7-9; D unresolved. The CDR3 spans 16 residues. The germline V gene has CDR1 SEHNR and CDR2 FQNEAQ (reference sequence). The V end lost 3 bases, the J end lost 4 bases, and 15 bases lay between the germline ends. CDR3 sequence: CASSLREARFNEKLFF. The DNA of the CDR3 is TGTGCCAGCAGCTTGAGAGAGGCGAGATTTAATGAAAAACTGTTTTTT.

V is TRBV18 and J is TRBJ2-5, with D possibly TRBD1 on 5 matching bases. Between the trimmed V and J ends, which lost 3 bases and 2 bases, there was a span of 7 bases. Germline V gene sequence: CDR1 KGHSH, CDR2 LQKENI. This CDR3 has 13 residues. CDR3 protein: CASSPSGQETQYF. CDR3 in DNA: TGTGCCAGCTCACCCTCAGGGCAAGAGACCCAGTACTTC.

This clone was recorded once. The rearrangement links TRBV27 to TRBJ2-7; 8 bases line up with TRBD2. The J segment lost 3 bases and the V segment lost 11 bases, leaving 9 bases of the junction unmatched. CDR1 is MNHEY and CDR2 is SMNVEV in the germline V gene (reference sequence). The CDR3 is made up of 13 amino acids. The CDR3 DNA reads TGTGCCGGGACTCGGGAGGGGTTCTACGAGCAGTACTTC. It encodes CAGTREGFYEQYF.

The chain is built from TRBV5-5 and TRBJ1-2; D may be TRBD1 (6 bases). Germline V gene sequence: CDR1 SGHKS, CDR2 YYEKEE (reference sequence). V shed 3 bases and J shed 7 bases, with 10 bases lying between them. This CDR3 is built from 12 residues. The CDR3 region is CASSSGVRGYTF. The CDR3 bases are TGTGCCAGCAGCTCAGGGGTTCGTGGCTACACCTTC.

This clone was observed a handful of times. The rearrangement uses TRBV7-9 and TRBJ1-6; weak D call: TRBD1 (5 bases). The CDR3 spans 14 residues. The ends were cut back, 8 bases at V and 6 bases at J, with 14 bases in the middle. CDR1 SEHNR and CDR2 FQNEAQ come from the germline V gene (reference sequence). CDR3 nucleotides: TGTGCCAGCGGGGTCGACAGTCTTAATTCACCCCTCCACTTT. This sequence encodes CASGVDSLNSPLHF.

The chain combines TRBV7-2 with TRBJ2-3, with 7 bases lining up with TRBD2. The CDR3 is 15 amino acids. Trimming cost V 5 bases and J 4 bases; bases outside gene matches: 9. Germline CDR1 and CDR2: SGHTA and FQGNSA. CDR3 nucleotides: TGTGCCAGCAGCCCCGGCGGGAGAGGGCCAGATACGCAGTATTTT. Translating it yields CASSPGGRGPDTQYF.

The chain links TRBV27 to TRBJ2-3, with 7 bases lining up with TRBD2. The CDR3 contains 17 residues. Germline V gene lookup returns CDR1 MNHEY and CDR2 SMNVEV (reference sequence). V trimming: 6 bases; J trimming: 4 bases; junction bases outside the gene matches: 16. CDR3 DNA sequence: TGTGCCAGCAGAAGGGGAGGGCGGGAATTCCGGGCAGATACGCAGTATTTT. Its protein is CASRRGGREFRADTQYF.

The chain combines TRBV10-1 with TRBJ1-2, with a tentative D call TRBD1 (6 bases). Deletions cut 6 bases from V and 3 bases from J, with 11 bases between. Per the germline V gene, CDR1 is WNHNN and CDR2 is SYGVQD (reference sequence). The CDR3 spans 13 residues. The CDR3 here is CASSGRGDYGYTF. For the CDR3, the DNA is TGCGCCAGCAGCGGCAGGGGCGACTATGGCTACACCTTC.

The rearrangement uses TRBV28 and TRBJ2-7; D may be TRBD1 (6 bases). Germline loops: CDR1 MDHEN, CDR2 SYDVKM. Trimming removed 6 bases from V and 0 bases from J, with 18 bases in between. The CDR3 has 16 residues. The CDR3, as DNA: TGTGCCAGCAGCCCAATAGACAGGAACCCCTCCTACGAGCAGTACTTC. Encoded protein: CASSPIDRNPSYEQYF.

The chain has TRBV6-2 or TRBV6-3 and TRBJ1-2, with TRBD1 matching 7 bases. The CDR3 loop spans 12 amino acids. Germline V gene sequence: CDR1 MNHEY, CDR2 SVGEGT. The V and J ends lost 5 bases and 8 bases, in that order; junction bases with no gene match: 5. The CDR3 DNA sequence: TGTGCCAGCAGTCGGGGGACAGAAGGCTACACCTTC. It encodes CASSRGTEGYTF.